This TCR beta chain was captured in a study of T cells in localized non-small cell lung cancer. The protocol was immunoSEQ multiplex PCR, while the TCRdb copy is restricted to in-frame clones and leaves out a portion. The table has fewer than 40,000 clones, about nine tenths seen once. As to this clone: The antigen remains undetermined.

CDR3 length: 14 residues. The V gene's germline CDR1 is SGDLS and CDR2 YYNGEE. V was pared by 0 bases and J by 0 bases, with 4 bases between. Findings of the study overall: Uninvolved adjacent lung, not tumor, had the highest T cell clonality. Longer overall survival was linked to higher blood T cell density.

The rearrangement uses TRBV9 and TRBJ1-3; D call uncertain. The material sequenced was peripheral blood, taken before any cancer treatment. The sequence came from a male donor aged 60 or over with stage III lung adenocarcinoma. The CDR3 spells CASSVEASGNTIYF. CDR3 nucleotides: TGTGCCAGCAGCGTAGAGGCCTCTGGAAACACCATATATTTT. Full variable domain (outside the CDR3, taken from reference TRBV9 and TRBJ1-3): DSGVTQTPKHLITATGQRVTLRCSPRSGDLSVYWYQQSLDQGLQFLIQYYNGEERAKGNILERFSAQQFPDLHSELNLSSLELGDSALYFCASSVEASGNTIYFGEGSWLTVV.